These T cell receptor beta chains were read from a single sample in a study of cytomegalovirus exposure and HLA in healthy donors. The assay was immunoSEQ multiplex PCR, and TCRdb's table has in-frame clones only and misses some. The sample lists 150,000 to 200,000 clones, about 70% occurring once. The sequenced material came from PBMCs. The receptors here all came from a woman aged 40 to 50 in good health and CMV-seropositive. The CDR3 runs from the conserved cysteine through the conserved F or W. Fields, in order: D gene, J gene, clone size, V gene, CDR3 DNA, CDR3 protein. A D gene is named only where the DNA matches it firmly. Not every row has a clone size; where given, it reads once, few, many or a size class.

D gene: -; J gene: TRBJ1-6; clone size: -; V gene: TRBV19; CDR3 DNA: TGTGCCAGTAGTATAGAGAGGACAGCGGCTAATTCACCCCTCCACTTT; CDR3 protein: CASSIERTAANSPLHF
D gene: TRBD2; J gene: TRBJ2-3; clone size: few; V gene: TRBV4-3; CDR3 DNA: TGCGCCAGCAGCCAAGGGGGGGGTTACACAGATACGCAGTATTTT; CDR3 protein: CASSQGGGYTDTQYF
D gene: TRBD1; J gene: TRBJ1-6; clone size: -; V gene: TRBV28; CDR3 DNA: TGTGCCAGCAGCCTACCGACAGGGGCCAATTCACCCCTCCACTTT; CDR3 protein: CASSLPTGANSPLHF
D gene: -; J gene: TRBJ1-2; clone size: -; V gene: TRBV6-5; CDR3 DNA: TGTGCCAGCAGTGAACGGGGATCCTATGGCTACACCTTC; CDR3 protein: CASSERGSYGYTF
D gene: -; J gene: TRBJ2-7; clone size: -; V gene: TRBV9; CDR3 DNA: TGTGCCAGCAGCCCAAGGACAGTCGGGAACACCTACGAGCAGTACTTC; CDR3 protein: CASSPRTVGNTYEQYF
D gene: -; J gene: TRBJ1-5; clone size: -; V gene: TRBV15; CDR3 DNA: TGTGCCACCAGCAGCGTGCAGAATCAGCCCCAGCATTTT; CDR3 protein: CATSSVQNQPQHF
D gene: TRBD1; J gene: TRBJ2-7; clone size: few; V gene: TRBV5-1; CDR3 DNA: TGCGCCAGCACCCAGACAGGGGGTAGCGAGCAGTACTTC; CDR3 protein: CASTQTGGSEQYF
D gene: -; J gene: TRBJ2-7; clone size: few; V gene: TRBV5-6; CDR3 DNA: TGTGCCAGCAGCTTACAGGGAACCTACGAGCAGTACTTC; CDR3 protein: CASSLQGTYEQYF
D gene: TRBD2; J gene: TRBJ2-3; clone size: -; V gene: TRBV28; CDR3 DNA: TGTGCCAGCAGTGAACCCGGGACTAGCGGGAGGACAGATACGCAGTATTTT; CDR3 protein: CASSEPGTSGRTDTQYF
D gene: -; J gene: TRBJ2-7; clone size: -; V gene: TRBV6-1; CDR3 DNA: TGTGCCAGCAGTGCGATGCGGGGTCTGGGGGAGCAGTACTTC; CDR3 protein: CASSAMRGLGEQYF
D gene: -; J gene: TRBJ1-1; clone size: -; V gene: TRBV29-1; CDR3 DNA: TGCAGCGTTGCCGGACTGCAGAACACTGAAGCTTTCTTT; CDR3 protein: CSVAGLQNTEAFF
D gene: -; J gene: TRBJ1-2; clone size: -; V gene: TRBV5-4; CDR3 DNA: TGTGCCAGCAGCTCTGTCCTGAGATATGTGCGTGGCTACACCTTC; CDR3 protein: CASSSVLRYVRGYTF
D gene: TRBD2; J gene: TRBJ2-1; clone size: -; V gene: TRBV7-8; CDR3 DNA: TGTGCCAGCAGCTTCGGGCTAGCGGGAACCAATGAGCAGTTCTTC; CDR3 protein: CASSFGLAGTNEQFF
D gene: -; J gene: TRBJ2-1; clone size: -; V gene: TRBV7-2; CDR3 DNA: TGTGCCAGCAGCTTAGGAGGCGTCTTGCGAACCTCCTACAATGAGCAGTTCTTC; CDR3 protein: CASSLGGVLRTSYNEQFF
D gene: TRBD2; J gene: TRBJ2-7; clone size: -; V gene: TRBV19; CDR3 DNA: TGTGCCAGTAGTATAGGTGTGGGGACTAGCGGGAACTCCTACGAGCAGTACTTC; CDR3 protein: CASSIGVGTSGNSYEQYF
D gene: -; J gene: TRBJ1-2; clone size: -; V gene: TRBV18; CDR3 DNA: TGTGCCAGCTCACCACAAGGGGAAGGCTACACCTTC; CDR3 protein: CASSPQGEGYTF
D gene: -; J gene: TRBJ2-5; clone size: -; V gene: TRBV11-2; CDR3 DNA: TGTGCCAGCAGCTTAGATGGAGCGTATCAGGGGGAGACCCAGTACTTC; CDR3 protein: CASSLDGAYQGETQYF
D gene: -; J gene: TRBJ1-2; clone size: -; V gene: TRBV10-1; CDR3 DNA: TGCGCCACGACGGGCAGGGCCTCATGTGGCTACACCTTC; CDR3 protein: CATTGRASCGYTF
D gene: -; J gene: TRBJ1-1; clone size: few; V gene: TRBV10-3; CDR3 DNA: TGTGCCATCAGTGAGTCCACAGGGTCAGAAGCTTTCTTT; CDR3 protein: CAISESTGSEAFF
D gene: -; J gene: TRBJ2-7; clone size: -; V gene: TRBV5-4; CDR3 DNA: TGTGCCAGCAGCTCCAGCTCCTACGAGCAGTACTTC; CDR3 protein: CASSSSSYEQYF
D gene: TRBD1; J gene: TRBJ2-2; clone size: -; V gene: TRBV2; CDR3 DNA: TGTGCCAGCAGTGGGGACAGGGCAAACACCGGGGAGCTGTTTTTT; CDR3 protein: CASSGDRANTGELFF
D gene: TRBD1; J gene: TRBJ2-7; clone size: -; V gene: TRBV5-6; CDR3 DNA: TGTGCCAGCAGCTACCGGGACAGGGAAGGATACGAGCAGTACTTC; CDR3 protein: CASSYRDREGYEQYF
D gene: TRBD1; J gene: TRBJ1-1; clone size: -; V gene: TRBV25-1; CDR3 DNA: TGTGCCAGCAGTGAATGGGCAGGGGGCGGCACTGAAGCTTTCTTT; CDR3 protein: CASSEWAGGGTEAFF
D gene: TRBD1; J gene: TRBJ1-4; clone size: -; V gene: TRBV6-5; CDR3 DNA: TGTGCCAGCAGCACTCCGGGACAGGGGGCCGAAAAACTGTTTTTT; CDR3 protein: CASSTPGQGAEKLFF
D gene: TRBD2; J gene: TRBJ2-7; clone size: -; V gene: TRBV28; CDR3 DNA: TGTGCCAGCAGTAGCGGGAGGGCGAACGAGCAGTACTTC; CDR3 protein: CASSSGRANEQYF
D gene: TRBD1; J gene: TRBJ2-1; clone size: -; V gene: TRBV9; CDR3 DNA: TGTGCCAGCAGCGGGGACAGCAAGCATGAGCAGTTCTTC; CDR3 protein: CASSGDSKHEQFF
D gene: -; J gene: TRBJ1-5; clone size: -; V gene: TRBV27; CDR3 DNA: TGTGCCAGCAGTGTCCGGTTTAGCAATCAGCCCCAGCATTTT; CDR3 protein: CASSVRFSNQPQHF
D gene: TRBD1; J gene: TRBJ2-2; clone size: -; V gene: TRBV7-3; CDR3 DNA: TGTGCCAGCAGCGCACAGGGGGAAGAGACCGGGGAGCTGTTTTTT; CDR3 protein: CASSAQGEETGELFF
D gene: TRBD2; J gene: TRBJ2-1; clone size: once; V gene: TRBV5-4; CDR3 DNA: TGTGCCAGCAGCGGCCTGGCGGGGGGTTACAATGAGCAGTTCTTC; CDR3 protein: CASSGLAGGYNEQFF
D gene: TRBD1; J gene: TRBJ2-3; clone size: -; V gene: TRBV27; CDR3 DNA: TGTGCCAGCAGTCCCGGGACAGGGGCCCCAGATACGCAGTATTTT; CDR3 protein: CASSPGTGAPDTQYF
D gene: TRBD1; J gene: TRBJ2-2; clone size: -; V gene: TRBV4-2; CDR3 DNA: TGTGCCAGCAGCCAGGGGACAGGGGCCACTTCGAACACCGGGGAGCTGTGTTTT; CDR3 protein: CASSQGTGATSNTGELCF
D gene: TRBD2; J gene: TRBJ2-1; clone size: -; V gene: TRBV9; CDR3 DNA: TGTGCCAGCAGCGTAGATAGCGGGGTTTACAATGAGCAGTTCTTC; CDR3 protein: CASSVDSGVYNEQFF
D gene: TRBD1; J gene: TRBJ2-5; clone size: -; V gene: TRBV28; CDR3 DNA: TGTGCCAGCAGCCGACAGGGGGCGTACCAAGAGACCCAGTACTTC; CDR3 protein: CASSRQGAYQETQYF
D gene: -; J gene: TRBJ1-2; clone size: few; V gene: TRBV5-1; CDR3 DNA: TGCGCCAGCAGCTTTGGGACAAAAGTTAACTATGGCTACACCTTC; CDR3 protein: CASSFGTKVNYGYTF
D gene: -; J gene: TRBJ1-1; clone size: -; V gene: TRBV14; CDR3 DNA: TGTGCCAGCAGGCGGGGGCGAGGTGAAGCTTTCTTT; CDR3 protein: CASRRGRGEAFF
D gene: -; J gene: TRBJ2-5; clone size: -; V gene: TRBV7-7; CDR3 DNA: TGTGCTAGCAGCTTAGGAGCTAGCCCCGAGACCCAGTACTTC; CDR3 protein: CASSLGASPETQYF
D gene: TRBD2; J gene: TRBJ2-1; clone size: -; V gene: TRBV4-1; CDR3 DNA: TGCGCCAGCAGCCATGCCACCCAGGTTGGACTAGCGGAGGCGTCTGGTGAGCAGTTCTTC; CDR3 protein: CASSHATQVGLAEASGEQFF
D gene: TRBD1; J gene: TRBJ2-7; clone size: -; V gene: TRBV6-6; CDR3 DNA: TGTGCCAGCAGTCTCGACAGGGGTAGATACGAGCAGTACTTC; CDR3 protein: CASSLDRGRYEQYF
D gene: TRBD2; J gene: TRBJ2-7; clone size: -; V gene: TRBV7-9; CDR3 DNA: TGTGCCAGCCTGGGGCTAGCGGGAAGCGACGAGCAGTACTTC; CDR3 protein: CASLGLAGSDEQYF
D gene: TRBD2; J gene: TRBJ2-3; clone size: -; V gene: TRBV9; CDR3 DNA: TGTGCCAGCAGCGAGACTAGCTCTTCGGATACGCAGTATTTT; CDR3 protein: CASSETSSSDTQYF
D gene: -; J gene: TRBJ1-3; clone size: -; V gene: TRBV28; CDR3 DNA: TGTGCCAGCTCCCTTTGGGGCCAGGCTTCCCTTGGCTCTGGAAACACCATATATTTT; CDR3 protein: CASSLWGQASLGSGNTIYF
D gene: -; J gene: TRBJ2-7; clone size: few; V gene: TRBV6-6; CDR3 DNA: TGTGCCAGCAGTTTGGCTAGGTTCTACGAGCAGTACTTC; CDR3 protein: CASSLARFYEQYF